This T cell receptor beta chain comes out of a study of cytomegalovirus exposure and HLA in healthy donors. Study results and limitations: A link between a missense DCLRE1C variant and TCR beta V- and J-gene trimming emerged from a later analysis.

The PCR used 60 Vbeta and 13 Jbeta primers. Sequencing used immunoSEQ multiplex PCR; TCRdb keeps in-frame clones, though not all of them. The profile shows around 150,000 clones, about four fifths of them singletons. Germline trimming cut 4 bases from V and 5 bases from J; bases unmatched to any gene: 9. From germline, CDR1 is MNHNS and CDR2 SASEGT. The CDR3 consists of 15 residues. A remark on this clone: Its cognate antigen is unknown.

The receptor was derived from a male donor in good health and CMV-seropositive. Sequenced: PBMCs. This chain links TRBV6-1 with TRBJ2-7, with 9 bases fitting TRBD1. The CDR3 DNA reads TGTGCCAGCAGTGCCTGGACAGGGGAGTGGGACGAGCAGTACTTC. Residues: CASSAWTGEWDEQYF.